The rows below give T cell receptor beta chains drawn from one sample of a study of neurological immune-mediated disorders. One entry per CDR3 protein results from TCRdb running MiXCR on the 5' RACE reads. The table records more than 50,000 distinct CDR3 sequences, about 4% of them present only once. The material sequenced was PBMCs. The receptor set was obtained from a man younger than 45 with multiple sclerosis. CDR3s include the opening cysteine and the closing phenylalanine or tryptophan. D genes are given only for firm matches. Rows give clone size only sometimes, using once, few, many, or a class for an expanded clone.

d_call	v_call	j_call	clone_size	cdr3_aa	cdr3_nt
TRBD1	TRBV3-1	TRBJ1-2	many	CASSQGRTGLGYGYTF	TGTGCCAGCAGCCAGGGTCGGACAGGGCTGGGCTATGGCTACACCTTC
NA	TRBV7-2	TRBJ2-7	few	CASSSDGPYEQYF	TGTGCCAGCAGCTCAGACGGACCCTACGAGCAGTACTTC
TRBD2	TRBV2	TRBJ2-1	many	CASSEVLAGNEQFF	TGTGCCAGCAGTGAAGTCCTAGCGGGGAATGAGCAGTTCTTC
NA	TRBV7-2	TRBJ2-5	many	CASSFGLDGLETQYF	TGTGCCAGCAGCTTTGGTTTGGATGGTTTGGAGACCCAGTACTTC
TRBD1	TRBV7-9	TRBJ1-2	many	CASSSGGLGANYGYTF	TGTGCCAGCAGCTCAGGGGGCCTTGGAGCTAACTATGGCTACACCTTC
TRBD1	TRBV3-1	TRBJ1-6	many	CASSLQGGSSPLHF	TGTGCCAGCAGTCTACAGGGGGGAAGTTCACCCCTCCACTTT
TRBD1	TRBV5-1	TRBJ1-1	many	CASSFGRGLGAEAFF	TGCGCCAGCAGCTTTGGCAGGGGGTTGGGCGCTGAAGCTTTCTTT
NA	TRBV2	TRBJ2-4	many	CASSGDGARIAKNIQYF	TGTGCCAGCAGTGGGGACGGGGCGAGGATAGCCAAAAACATTCAGTACTTC
NA	TRBV10-2	TRBJ2-7	few	CASSDGGGKSYEQYF	TGCGCCAGCAGTGACGGAGGGGGCAAGTCCTACGAGCAGTACTTC
TRBD1	TRBV4-3	TRBJ2-1	few	CASSYRQGEGEQFF	TGCGCCAGCAGCTATCGACAGGGGGAGGGTGAGCAGTTCTTC
TRBD1	TRBV5-1	TRBJ2-2	many	CASSRQGGTGELFF	TGCGCCAGCAGTAGACAGGGCGGCACCGGGGAGCTGTTTTTT
TRBD1	TRBV19	TRBJ1-5	many	CASSTGGVNQPQHF	TGTGCCAGTAGTACAGGGGGCGTCAATCAGCCCCAGCATTTT
NA	TRBV20-1	TRBJ2-5	many	CSASPGLNQETQYF	TGCAGTGCTAGCCCTGGACTTAATCAAGAGACCCAGTACTTC
NA	TRBV5-1	TRBJ2-5	NA	CASSLGQTSGETQYF	TGCGCCAGCAGCTTGGGACAGACCAGTGGCGAGACCCAGTACTTC
TRBD2	TRBV20-1	TRBJ2-3	many	CSAVAGVLSTDTQYF	TGCAGTGCCGTAGCGGGGGTCCTGAGCACAGATACGCAGTATTTT
NA	TRBV10-3	TRBJ1-3	many	CAISIEMGPGNTIYF	TGTGCCATCAGCATTGAAATGGGCCCTGGAAACACCATATATTTT
NA	TRBV10-3	TRBJ2-7	many	CAIGSTYEQYF	TGTGCCATCGGCAGTACCTACGAGCAGTACTTC
TRBD2	TRBV20-1	TRBJ2-7	many	CSAIKRGAGYEQYF	TGCAGTGCCATAAAGCGGGGGGCAGGGTACGAGCAGTACTTC
NA	TRBV7-8	TRBJ1-6	NA	CASSLVWIENSPLNF	TGTGCCAGCAGCTTAGTTTGGATCGAGAATTCACCCCTCAACTTT
TRBD2	TRBV20-1	TRBJ2-5	many	CSARGIAASGPQETQYF	TGCAGTGCTAGAGGGATTGCGGCTAGCGGCCCCCAAGAGACCCAGTACTTC
NA	TRBV4-3	TRBJ1-2	NA	CASSQVTAGPELPNYGYTF	TGCGCCAGCAGCCAAGTCACAGCGGGACCAGAGTTACCTAACTATGGCTACACCTTC
TRBD1	TRBV3-1	TRBJ1-3	many	CASSRGTGGNTIYF	TGTGCCAGCAGCCGAGGGACAGGCGGAAACACCATATATTTT
NA	TRBV5-1	TRBJ2-3	many	CASSFEPEDTQYF	TGCGCCAGCAGCTTTGAGCCCGAAGATACGCAGTATTTT
NA	TRBV20-1	TRBJ1-6	many	CSARDAQGNSPLHF	TGCAGTGCTAGAGATGCACAGGGTAATTCACCCCTCCACTTT
NA	TRBV11-2	TRBJ2-1	NA	CASSFIRGVNEQFF	TGTGCCAGCAGCTTCATCCGCGGGGTTAATGAGCAGTTCTTC
NA	TRBV6-6	TRBJ1-3	many	CASSYIAGRAGNTIYF	TGTGCCAGCAGTTACATTGCGGGGCGGGCTGGAAACACCATATATTTT